This TCR beta chain was captured by sequencing in a study of blood T cell repertoires in COVID-19. V dropped 3 bases and J dropped 5; count of bases not matched to a gene: 6. Germline loops: CDR1 SGHDT, CDR2 YYEEEE. This CDR3 is built from 14 residues. TCRdb's table, derived via immunoSEQ multiplex PCR, lists solely in-frame clones and lacks some. Here the sample spans about 130,000 clones, about 80% being singletons. The sequence was collected from a human donor in a cohort sampled during active COVID-19. The specimen was peripheral blood. V is TRBV5-6 and J is TRBJ2-3; 7 nucleotides line up with TRBD2. CDR3 in amino acids: CASSSRGRGDTQYF. CDR3 nucleotides: TGTGCCAGCAGCTCACGGGGGAGGGGAGATACGCAGTATTTT.